The following is a T cell receptor beta chain sequence with its context. Its specificity is not known. This sample is drawn from a study of cytotoxic CD8 clonotypes in ibrutinib-treated CLL. For the study at large: The authors obtained response samples at a median of about 13 months of treatment, range 6 to 36. Samples yielded averages of about 250,000 productive templates and about 100,000 productive rearrangements.

Findings of the study overall: Under treatment, the uncommon public clonotypes either contracted or remained stable.

Germline CDR1 reads SGDLS; CDR2 reads YYNGEE. The CDR3 runs to 13 residues. Trimming cost V 5 bases and J 7 bases, with 13 bases left between them. Method: immunoSEQ multiplex PCR; TCRdb's copy keeps in-frame clones and lacks some. The sample lists 100,000 to 150,000 clones, 80% to 90% occurring once. Source: PBMCs, taken after 24 months of ibrutinib treatment. This sequence was found in a human donor with chronic lymphocytic leukemia. The chain employs TRBV9 and TRBJ2-1; D is perhaps TRBD1 or TRBD2 (5 bases each). CDR3 residues: CASRGVDGNEQFF. The CDR3 region has the DNA TGTGCCAGCAGGGGGGTGGATGGGAATGAGCAGTTCTTC.